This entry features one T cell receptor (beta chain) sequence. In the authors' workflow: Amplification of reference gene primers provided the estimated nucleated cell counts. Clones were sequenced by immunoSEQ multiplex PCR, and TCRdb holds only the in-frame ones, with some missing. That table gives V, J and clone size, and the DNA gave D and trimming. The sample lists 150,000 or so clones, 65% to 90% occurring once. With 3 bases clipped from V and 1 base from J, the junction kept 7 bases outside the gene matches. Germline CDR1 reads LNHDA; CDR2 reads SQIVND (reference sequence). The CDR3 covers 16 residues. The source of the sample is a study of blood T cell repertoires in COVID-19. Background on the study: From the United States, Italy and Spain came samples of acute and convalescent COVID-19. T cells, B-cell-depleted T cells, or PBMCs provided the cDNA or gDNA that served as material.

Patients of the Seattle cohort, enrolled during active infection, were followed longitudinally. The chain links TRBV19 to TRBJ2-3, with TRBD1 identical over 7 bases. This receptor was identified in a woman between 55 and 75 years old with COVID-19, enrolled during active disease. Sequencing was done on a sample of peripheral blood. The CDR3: CASSIESGTGTDTQYF. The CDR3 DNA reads TGTGCCAGTAGTATCGAATCGGGGACAGGCACAGATACGCAGTATTTT. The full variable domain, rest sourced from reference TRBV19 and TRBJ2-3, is DGGITQSPKYLFRKEGQNVTLSCEQNLNHDAMYWYRQDPGQGLRLIYYSQIVNDFQKGDIAEGYSVSREKKESFPLTVTSAQKNPTAFYLCASSIESGTGTDTQYFGPGTRLTVL.